This record covers a single T cell receptor beta chain. This clone came up once. No cognate antigen has been identified for it. Base qualities are not at hand, and no much larger clone is one base apart. Genomic DNA was extracted from sorted cells with the Quick-DNA Microprep Kit. Amplification of TCRbeta DNA was done with the immunoSEQ hsTCRbeta kit, following the protocol from the manufacturer. An Illumina MiSeq instrument was used to sequence the TCRbeta libraries. In the source study's methods: Following removal of out-of-frame sequences, 2.2 million or so distinct TCRbeta sequences were retained, with an average of about 61,000 per individual. Each individual was scored according to the count of around 160 previously reported CMV-associated TCRbeta sequences and the total productive distinct TCRbeta count. A beta-binomial model was reimplemented in Python, and scikit-learn random forests with default parameters were trained on data from the US cohort. On the Belgian cohort, classifier performance was reported as the median AUC, along with percentile confidence intervals, across 10,000 bootstrap iterations. As stored in TCRdb, this immuneACCESS dataset retains in-frame rearrangements with V and J assigned. A fraction of the clones does not appear; measured against another copy, unresolved V genes explain less than half of the discrepancy, and the remainder lacks a known reason. That table is the source of V, J and clone size, and D and trimming were worked out from the DNA. This sample holds just under 65,000 clones; around 77% were observed only once. The ten largest clones add up to about 1% of the sample.

Single viable CD3+CD4+CD8-CD45RO+ cells were sorted as memory CD4+ T cells on a FACSAria II. CMV serostatus was determined using a Roche Elecsys assay that detects serum IgG against CMV pp150, pp28, p38 and p52. Once the samples were thawed, total CD4+ T cells were enriched through positive selection using CD4 magnetic microbeads. The samples came from a different study that was designed specifically to examine the CD4+ T cell memory repertoire. Peripheral blood mononuclear cells were isolated and cryopreserved according to standard operating procedures, and serum was stored at -80 degrees C. The staining relied on CD3-PerCP (BW264/56), CD4-APC (RPA-T4), CD45RO-PE (UCHT1) and CD8-Pacific Orange (3B5) antibodies, and Sytox blue was used to exclude non-viable cells. The CDR3 covers 15 residues, taking in both the cysteine and the phenylalanine. CDR3 DNA only is kept here, 45 bases in frame from base 1. The germline V gene (reference sequence) sets CDR1 to GTSNPN and CDR2 to SVGIG. The V end gives up 4 bases and the J end 0 bases, leaving 6 bases in the junction not matched to a gene.

The sample is drawn from a study of memory CD4+ T cells and cytomegalovirus serostatus (dated by TCRdb to about 2019). Study-level background: The cohort comprised 33 healthy Belgian adults, 9 CMV seropositive and roughly 25 CMV seronegative. To replicate a published TCR-based CMV serostatus classifier, the researchers sequenced the CD4+ memory TCRbeta repertoires of a Belgian cohort whose cytomegalovirus serostatus was known.

The paper as a whole reports these results and caveats: Among the 150 to 200 previously reported CMV-associated TCRbeta sequences, 67 showed up in the CD4+ memory repertoires, with each one found in between one and five individuals. Only CD4+CD45RO+ memory cells were sequenced, in contrast to the original study, in which naive and memory CD4+ and CD8+ populations were covered. On the Belgian cohort, the classifier based on the original framework reached a median bootstrapped AUC of roughly 0.96, with a 95% CI of 0.76-1.00. For predicting CMV serostatus, the median bootstrapped AUC was approximately 0.96 using the original framework and 0.9 to 0.92 using a US-trained random forest. Results were interpreted as suggesting that the CMV-associated TCR signature is largely present in the CD4+ memory repertoire.

This receptor was taken from an adult in good health and CMV-seronegative. The V and J genes are TRBV30 and TRBJ1-2; 9 middle bases align to TRBD1. Input material: memory CD4+ T cells from blood. Here is the DNA: TGTGCCTGGAAGGGTCGACAGGGGGCTAACTATGGCTACACCTTC. Its protein is CAWKGRQGANYGYTF.